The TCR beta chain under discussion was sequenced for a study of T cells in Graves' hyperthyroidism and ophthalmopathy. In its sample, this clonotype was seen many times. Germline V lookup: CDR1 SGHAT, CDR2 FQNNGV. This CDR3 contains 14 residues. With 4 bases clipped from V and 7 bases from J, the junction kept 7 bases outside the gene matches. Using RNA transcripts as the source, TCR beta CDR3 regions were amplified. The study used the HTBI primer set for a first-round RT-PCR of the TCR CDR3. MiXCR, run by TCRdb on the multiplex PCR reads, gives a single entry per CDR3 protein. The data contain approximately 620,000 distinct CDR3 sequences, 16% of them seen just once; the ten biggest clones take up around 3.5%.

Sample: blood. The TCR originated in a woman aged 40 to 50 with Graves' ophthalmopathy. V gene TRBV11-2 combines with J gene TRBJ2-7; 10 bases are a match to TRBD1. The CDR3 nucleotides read TGTGCCAGCAGCTCCGACAGGGGGCGCTGGGAGCAGTACTTC. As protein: CASSSDRGRWEQYF.